This TCR beta chain was recovered during a study of blood T cell repertoires in COVID-19. Study information: The analysed material was cDNA or gDNA that came from T cells, B-cell-depleted T cells, or PBMCs.

The CDR3 has 14 residues. Germline loops: CDR1 MNHEY, CDR2 SVGAGI. V gave up 3 bases and J gave up 5 bases, with 13 bases separating them. A single count supports this clone. Assay used: immunoSEQ multiplex PCR; TCRdb lists only in-frame clones, some missing. The sample consists of over 100,000 clones, approximately 78% of them appearing once. The clonotype comes from a man between 60 and 70 years old with active or convalescent COVID-19. V gene TRBV6-5 combines with J gene TRBJ1-1; D gene ambiguous. Specimen: peripheral blood. The chain's CDR3 is CASSYVKGGTEAFF. DNA for the CDR3: TGTGCCAGCAGTTATGTGAAGGGAGGGACTGAAGCTTTCTTT.